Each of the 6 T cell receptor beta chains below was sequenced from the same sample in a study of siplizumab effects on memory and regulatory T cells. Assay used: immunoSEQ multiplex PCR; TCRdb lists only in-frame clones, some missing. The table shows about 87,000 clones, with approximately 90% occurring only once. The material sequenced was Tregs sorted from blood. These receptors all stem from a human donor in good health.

The CDR3 region has the DNA TGTGCCAGCAGGAAAGATTTTTTCGATGAAAAACTGTTTTTT. This encodes CASRKDFFDEKLFF. This chain uses TRBV28 with TRBJ1-4; D is unresolved. Germline CDR1 reads MDHEN; CDR2 reads SYDVKM. CDR3 length: 14 amino acids. V dropped 6 bases and J dropped 6 bases, with 14 bases sitting between them.

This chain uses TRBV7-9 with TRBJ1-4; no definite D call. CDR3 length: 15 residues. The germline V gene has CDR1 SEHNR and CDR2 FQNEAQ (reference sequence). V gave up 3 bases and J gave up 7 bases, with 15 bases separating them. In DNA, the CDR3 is TGTGCCAGCAGCTTGGCCGCCCTCGGAAGTGAAAAACTGTTTTTT. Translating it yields CASSLAALGSEKLFF.

CDR3 protein: CASSSDLGNTGELFF. The CDR3 DNA is TGTGCCAGCAGCTCCGACCTTGGCAACACCGGGGAGCTGTTTTTT. V is TRBV27 and J is TRBJ2-2; D not certain. The CDR3 is 15 amino acids. The V gene's germline CDR1 is MNHEY and CDR2 SMNVEV (reference sequence). V was clipped by 6 bases and J by 2 bases, with 13 bases between them.

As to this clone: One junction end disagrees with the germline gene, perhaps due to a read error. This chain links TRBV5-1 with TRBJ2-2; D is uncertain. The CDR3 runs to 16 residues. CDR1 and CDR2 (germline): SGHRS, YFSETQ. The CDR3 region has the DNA TGCGCCAGCAGCTTGACGGGCGCAGCCAACATCGGGGAGCTGTTTTTT. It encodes CASSLTGAANIGELFF. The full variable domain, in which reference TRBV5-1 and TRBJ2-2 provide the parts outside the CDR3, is KAGVTQTPRYLIKTRGQQVTLSCSPISGHRSVSWYQQTPGQGLQFLFEYFSETQRNKGNFPGRFSGRQFSNSRSEMNVSTLELGDSALYLCASSLTGAANIGELFFGEGSRLTVL.

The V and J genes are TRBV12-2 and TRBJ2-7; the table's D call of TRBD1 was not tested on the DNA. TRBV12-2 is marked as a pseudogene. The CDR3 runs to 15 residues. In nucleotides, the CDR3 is TGTGCAAGTCGCCTTACGGACACCTTCTCCTACGAGCAGTACTTC. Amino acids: CASRLTDTFSYEQYF.

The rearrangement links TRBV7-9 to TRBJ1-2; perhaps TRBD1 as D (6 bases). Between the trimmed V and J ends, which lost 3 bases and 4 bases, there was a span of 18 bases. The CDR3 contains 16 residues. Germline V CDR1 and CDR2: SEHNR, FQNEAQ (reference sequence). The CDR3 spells CASSFLMQGTPYGYTF. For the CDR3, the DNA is TGTGCCAGCAGCTTTCTAATGCAGGGGACGCCCTATGGCTACACCTTC.